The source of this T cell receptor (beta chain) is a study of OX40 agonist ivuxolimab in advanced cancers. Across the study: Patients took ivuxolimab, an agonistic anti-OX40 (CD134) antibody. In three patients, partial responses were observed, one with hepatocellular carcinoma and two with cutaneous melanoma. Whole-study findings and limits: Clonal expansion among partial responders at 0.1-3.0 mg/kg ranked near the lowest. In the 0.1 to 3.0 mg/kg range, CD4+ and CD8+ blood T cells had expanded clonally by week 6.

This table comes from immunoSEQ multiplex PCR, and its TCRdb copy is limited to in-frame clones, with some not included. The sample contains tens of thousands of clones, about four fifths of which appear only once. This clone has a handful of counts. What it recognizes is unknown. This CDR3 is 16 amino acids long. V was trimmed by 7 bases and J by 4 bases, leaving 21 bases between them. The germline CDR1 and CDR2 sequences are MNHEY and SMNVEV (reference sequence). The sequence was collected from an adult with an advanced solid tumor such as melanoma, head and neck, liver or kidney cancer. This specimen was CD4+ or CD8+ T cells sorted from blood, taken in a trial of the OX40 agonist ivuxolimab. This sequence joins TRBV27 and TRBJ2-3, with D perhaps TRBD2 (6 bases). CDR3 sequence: CASKEPPLWEADTQYF. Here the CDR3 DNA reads TGTGCCAGCAAAGAACCCCCGCTGTGGGAGGCAGATACGCAGTATTTT.